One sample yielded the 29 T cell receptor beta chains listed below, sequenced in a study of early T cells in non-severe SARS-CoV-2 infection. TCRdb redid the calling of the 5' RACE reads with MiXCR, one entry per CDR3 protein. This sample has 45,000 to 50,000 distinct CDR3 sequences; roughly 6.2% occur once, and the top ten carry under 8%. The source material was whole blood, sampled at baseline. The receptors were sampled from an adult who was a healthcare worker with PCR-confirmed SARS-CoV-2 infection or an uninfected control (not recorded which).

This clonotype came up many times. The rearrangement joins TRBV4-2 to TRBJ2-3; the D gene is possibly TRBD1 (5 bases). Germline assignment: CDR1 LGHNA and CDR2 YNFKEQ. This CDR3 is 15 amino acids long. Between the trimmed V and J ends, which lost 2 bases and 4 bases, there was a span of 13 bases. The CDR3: CASSQMRQGPDTQYF. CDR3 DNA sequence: TGTGCCAGCAGCCAAATGAGGCAGGGCCCAGATACGCAGTATTTT.

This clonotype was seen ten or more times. The CDR3 coding sequence is TGTGCCAGCAGTTTAGCGAGGAGGGCAGGGGAAGAGACCCAGTACTTC. Its protein is CASSLARRAGEETQYF. The V and J genes are TRBV12-3 or TRBV12-4 and TRBJ2-5; possibly TRBD1 or TRBD2 for D (6 bases each). V lost 0 bases and J 3 bases, leaving 14 bases between the germline ends. There are 16 residues in the CDR3.

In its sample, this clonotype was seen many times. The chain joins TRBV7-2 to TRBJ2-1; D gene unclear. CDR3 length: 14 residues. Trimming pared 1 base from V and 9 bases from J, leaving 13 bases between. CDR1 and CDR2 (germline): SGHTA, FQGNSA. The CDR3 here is CASSLGRIATEQFF. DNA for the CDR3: TGTGCCAGCAGCTTAGGTCGAATAGCCACTGAGCAGTTCTTC. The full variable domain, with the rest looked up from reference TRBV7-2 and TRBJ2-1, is GAGVSQSPSNKVTEKGKDVELRCDPISGHTALYWYRQSLGQGLEFLIYFQGNSAPDKSGLPSDRFSAERTGGSVSTLTIQRTQQEDSAVYLCASSLGRIATEQFFGPGTRLTVL.

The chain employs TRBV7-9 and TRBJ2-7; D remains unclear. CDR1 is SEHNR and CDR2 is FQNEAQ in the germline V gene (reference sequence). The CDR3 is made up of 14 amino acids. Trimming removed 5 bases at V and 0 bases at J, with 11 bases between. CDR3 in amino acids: CASSPRPLSYEQYF. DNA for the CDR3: TGTGCCAGCAGCCCCCGGCCACTCTCCTACGAGCAGTACTTC.

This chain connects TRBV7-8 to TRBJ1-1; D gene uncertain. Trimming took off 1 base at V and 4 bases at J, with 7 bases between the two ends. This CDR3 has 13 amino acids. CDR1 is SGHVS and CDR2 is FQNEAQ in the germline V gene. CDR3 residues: CASSLVGVTEAFF. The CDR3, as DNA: TGTGCCAGCAGCTTAGTCGGGGTCACTGAAGCTTTCTTT.

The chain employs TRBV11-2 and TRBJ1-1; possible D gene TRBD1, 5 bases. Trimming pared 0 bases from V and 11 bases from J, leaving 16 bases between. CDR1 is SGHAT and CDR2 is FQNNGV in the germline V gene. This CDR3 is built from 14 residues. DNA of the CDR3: TGTGCCAGCAGCTTAGACGCGACAGTGGCGAAGGCTTTCTTT. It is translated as CASSLDATVAKAFF.

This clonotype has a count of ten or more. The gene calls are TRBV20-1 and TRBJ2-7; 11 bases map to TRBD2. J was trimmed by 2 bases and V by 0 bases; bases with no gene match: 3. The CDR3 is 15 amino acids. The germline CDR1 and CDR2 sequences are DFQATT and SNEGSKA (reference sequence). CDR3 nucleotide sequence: TGCAGTGCTAGAGACCTAGCGGGAGGAACCTACGAGCAGTACTTC. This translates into CSARDLAGGTYEQYF.

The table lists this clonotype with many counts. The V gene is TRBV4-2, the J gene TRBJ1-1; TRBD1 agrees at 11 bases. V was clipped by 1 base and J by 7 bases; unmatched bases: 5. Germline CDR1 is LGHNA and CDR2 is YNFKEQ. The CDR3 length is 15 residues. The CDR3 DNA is TGTGCCAGCAGCCAAGTCCGGACAGGGGGCGATGAAGCTTTCTTT. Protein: CASSQVRTGGDEAFF.

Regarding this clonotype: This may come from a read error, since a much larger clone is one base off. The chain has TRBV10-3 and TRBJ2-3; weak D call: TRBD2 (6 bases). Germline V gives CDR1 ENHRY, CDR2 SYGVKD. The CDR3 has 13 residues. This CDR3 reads CATSRLGTDTQYF. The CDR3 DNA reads TGTGCCACCAGTCGACTAGGCACAGATACGCAGTATTTT.

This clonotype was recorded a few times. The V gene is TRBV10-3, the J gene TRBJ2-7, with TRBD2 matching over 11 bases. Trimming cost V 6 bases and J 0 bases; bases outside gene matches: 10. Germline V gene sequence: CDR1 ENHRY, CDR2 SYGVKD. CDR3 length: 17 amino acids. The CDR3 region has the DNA TGTGCCATCAGAGGACGGACTAGCGGGCCCAGCTCCTACGAGCAGTACTTC. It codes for CAIRGRTSGPSSYEQYF.

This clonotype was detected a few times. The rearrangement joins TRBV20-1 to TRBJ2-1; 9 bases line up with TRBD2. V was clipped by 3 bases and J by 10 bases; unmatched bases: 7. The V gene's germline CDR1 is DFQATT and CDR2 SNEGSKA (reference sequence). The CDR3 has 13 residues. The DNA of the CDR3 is TGCAGTGCTAGGCCTCTAGCGGGACGGGAGCAGTTCTTC. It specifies CSARPLAGREQFF.

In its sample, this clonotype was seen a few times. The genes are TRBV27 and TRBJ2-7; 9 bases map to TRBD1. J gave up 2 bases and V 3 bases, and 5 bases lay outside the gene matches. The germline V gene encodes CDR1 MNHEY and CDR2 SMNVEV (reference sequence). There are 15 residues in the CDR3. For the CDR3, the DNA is TGTGCCAGCAGTTTGGACAGGGGCGAACCCTACGAGCAGTACTTC. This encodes CASSLDRGEPYEQYF.

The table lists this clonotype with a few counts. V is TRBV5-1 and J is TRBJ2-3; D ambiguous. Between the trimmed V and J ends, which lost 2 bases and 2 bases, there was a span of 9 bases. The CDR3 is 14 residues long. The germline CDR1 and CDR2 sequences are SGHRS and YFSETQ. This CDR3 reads CASSFRTDTDTQYF. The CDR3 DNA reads TGCGCCAGCAGCTTCCGGACCGACACAGATACGCAGTATTTT.

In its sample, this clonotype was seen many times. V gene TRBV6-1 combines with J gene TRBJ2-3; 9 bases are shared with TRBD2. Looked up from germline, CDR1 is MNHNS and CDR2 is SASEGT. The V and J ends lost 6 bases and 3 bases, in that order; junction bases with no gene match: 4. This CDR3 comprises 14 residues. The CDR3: CASSLSGRTDTQYF. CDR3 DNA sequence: TGTGCCAGCAGCCTTAGCGGGAGAACAGATACGCAGTATTTT.

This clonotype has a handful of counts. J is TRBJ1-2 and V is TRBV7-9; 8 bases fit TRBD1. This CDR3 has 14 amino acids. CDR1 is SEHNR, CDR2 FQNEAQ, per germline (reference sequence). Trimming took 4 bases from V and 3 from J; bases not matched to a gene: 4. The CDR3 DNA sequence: TGTGCCAGCAGCTCACTGACAGGGGACTATGGCTACACCTTC. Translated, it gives CASSSLTGDYGYTF. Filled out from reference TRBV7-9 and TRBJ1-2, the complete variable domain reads DTGVSQNPRHKITKRGQNVTFRCDPISEHNRLYWYRQTLGQGPEFLTYFQNEAQLEKSRLLSDRFSAERPKGSFSTLEIQRTEQGDSAMYLCASSSLTGDYGYTFGSGTRLTVV.

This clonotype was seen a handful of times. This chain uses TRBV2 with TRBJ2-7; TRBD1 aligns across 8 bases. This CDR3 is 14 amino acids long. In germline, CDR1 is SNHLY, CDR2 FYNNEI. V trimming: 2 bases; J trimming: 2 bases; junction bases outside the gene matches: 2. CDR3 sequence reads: CASSESGGPYEQYF. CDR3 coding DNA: TGTGCCAGCAGTGAATCAGGGGGCCCCTACGAGCAGTACTTC.

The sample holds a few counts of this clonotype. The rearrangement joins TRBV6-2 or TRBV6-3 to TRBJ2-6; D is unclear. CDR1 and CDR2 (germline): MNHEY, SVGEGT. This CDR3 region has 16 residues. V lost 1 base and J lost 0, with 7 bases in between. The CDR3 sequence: CASSYYISSGANVLTF. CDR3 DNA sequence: TGTGCCAGCAGTTACTACATCTCCTCTGGGGCCAACGTCCTGACTTTC.

In nucleotides, the CDR3 is TGTGCCAGCTCACCCTCAGGGGAATCCGGAAACACCATATATTTT. It codes for CASSPSGESGNTIYF. The chain joins TRBV18 to TRBJ1-3; perhaps TRBD1 as D (6 bases). The length of the CDR3 is 15 residues. The V and J ends lost 3 bases and 4 bases respectively, with 13 bases between them. Germline-derived CDR1 and CDR2 are KGHSH and LQKENI.

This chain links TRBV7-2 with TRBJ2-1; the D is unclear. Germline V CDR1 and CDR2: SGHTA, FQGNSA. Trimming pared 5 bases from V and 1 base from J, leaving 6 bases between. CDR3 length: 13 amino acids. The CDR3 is CASSLDSYNEQFF. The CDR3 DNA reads TGTGCCAGCAGCCTGGATTCCTACAATGAGCAGTTCTTC.

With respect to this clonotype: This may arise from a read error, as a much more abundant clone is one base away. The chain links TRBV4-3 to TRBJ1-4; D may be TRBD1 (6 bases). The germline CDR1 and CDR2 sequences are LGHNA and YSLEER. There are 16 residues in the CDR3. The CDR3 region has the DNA TGCGCCAGCAGCCAAGACAGGGACATGCGGTATGAAAAACTGTATTTT. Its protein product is CASSQDRDMRYEKLYF.

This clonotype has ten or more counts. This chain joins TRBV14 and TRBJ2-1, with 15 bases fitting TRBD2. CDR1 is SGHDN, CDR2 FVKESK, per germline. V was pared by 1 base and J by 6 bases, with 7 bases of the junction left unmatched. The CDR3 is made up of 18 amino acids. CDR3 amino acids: CASSQGGLAGGVSNEQFF. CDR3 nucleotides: TGTGCCAGCAGCCAAGGCGGACTAGCGGGAGGGGTAAGCAATGAGCAGTTCTTC.

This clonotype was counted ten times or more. The CDR3 nucleotides read TGTGCCAGCAGTAAACTAGCGGGGTTCGAGACCCAGTACTTC. Encoded protein: CASSKLAGFETQYF. J is TRBJ2-5 and V is TRBV6-4; 10 positions match TRBD2. Germline values: CDR1 MRHNA, CDR2 SNTAGT. CDR3 length equals 14 residues. Trimming took 5 bases from V and 5 from J; bases not matched to a gene: 5.

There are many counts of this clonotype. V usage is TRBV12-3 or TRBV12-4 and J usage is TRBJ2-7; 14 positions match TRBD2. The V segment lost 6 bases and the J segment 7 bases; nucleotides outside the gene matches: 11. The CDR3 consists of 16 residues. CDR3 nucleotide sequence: TGTGCCAGCAGCTACAATGGACTAGCGGGAGGCCGGGAGCAGTACTTC. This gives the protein CASSYNGLAGGREQYF.

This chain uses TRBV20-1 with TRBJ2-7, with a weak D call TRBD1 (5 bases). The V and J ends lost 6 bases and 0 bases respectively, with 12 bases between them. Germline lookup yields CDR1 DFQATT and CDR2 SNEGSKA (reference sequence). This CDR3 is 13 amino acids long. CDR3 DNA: TGCAGTGCCAACCGACAGATCTCCTACGAGCAGTACTTC. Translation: CSANRQISYEQYF.

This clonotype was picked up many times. The CDR3 region is CAWRDRPNTEAFF. In nucleotides, the CDR3 is TGTGCCTGGAGGGACAGGCCGAACACTGAAGCTTTCTTT. This chain uses TRBV30 with TRBJ1-1; 7 bases match TRBD1. V gave up 3 bases and J gave up 1 base; unmatched junction bases: 2. This CDR3 comprises 13 residues. Germline CDR1 reads GTSNPN; CDR2 reads SVGIG (reference sequence).

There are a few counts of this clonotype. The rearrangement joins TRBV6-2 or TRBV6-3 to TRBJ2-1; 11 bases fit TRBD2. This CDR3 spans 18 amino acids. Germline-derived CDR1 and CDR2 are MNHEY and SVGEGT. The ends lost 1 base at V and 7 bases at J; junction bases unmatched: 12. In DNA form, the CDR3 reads TGTGCCAGCAGTTACTTACGACTAGCGGGAACCCGGGGGAATGAGCAGTTCTTC. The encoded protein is CASSYLRLAGTRGNEQFF.

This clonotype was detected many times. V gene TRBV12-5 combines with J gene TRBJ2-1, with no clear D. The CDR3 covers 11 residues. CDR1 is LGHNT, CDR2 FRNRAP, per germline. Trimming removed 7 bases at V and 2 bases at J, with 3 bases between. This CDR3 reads CASAAYNEQFF. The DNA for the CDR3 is TGTGCTAGTGCTGCCTACAATGAGCAGTTCTTC.

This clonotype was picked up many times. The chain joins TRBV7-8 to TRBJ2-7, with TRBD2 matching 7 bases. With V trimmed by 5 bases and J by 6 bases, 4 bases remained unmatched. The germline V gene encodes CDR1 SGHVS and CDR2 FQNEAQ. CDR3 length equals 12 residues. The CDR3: CASSRDYGEQYF. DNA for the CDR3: TGTGCCAGCAGCCGGGACTACGGCGAGCAGTACTTC.

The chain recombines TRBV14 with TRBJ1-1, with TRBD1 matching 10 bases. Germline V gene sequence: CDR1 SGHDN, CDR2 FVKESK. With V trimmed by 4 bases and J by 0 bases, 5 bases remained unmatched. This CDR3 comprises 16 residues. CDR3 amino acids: CASSRDRGVVNTEAFF. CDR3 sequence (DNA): TGTGCCAGCAGCCGGGACAGGGGTGTGGTGAACACTGAAGCTTTCTTT.